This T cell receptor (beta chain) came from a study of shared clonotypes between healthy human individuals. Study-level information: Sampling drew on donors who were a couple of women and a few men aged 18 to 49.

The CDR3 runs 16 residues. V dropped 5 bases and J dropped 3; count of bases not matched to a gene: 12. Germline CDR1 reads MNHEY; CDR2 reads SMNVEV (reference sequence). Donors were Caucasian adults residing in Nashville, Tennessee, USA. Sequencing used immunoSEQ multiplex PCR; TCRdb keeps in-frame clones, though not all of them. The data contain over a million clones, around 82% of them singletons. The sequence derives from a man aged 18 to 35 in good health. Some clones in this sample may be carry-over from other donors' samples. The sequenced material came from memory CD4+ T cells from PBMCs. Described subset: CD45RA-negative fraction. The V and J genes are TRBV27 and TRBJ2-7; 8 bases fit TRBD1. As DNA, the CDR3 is TGTGCCAGCAGTCTATATTGCCGGGACAGGCGCTACGAGCAGTACTTC. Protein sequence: CASSLYCRDRRYEQYF.